The 15 T cell receptor beta chains below come from one sample, sequenced in a study of T cell repertoires in cytomegalovirus infection. No antigen has been assigned to these receptors. TCRdb fed the reads into MiXCR, producing one record per CDR3 protein. The sample lists around 120,000 distinct CDR3 sequences, 20% to 30% occurring once. The sequenced sample was PBMCs, sequenced either directly or after in vitro stimulation (not recorded which). Source of these receptors: a human donor in good health (CMV status not recorded). Some clones in this sample may be carry-over from other donors' samples.

This clonotype has only a few counts. The chain links TRBV5-4 to TRBJ1-2; 7 nucleotides match TRBD1. The V segment lost 3 bases and the J segment 2 bases; nucleotides outside the gene matches: 4. The CDR3 sequence is 14 residues long. Germline CDR1 is SGHNT and CDR2 is YYREEE (reference sequence). This chain's CDR3 is CASSSQGVNYGYTF. DNA for the CDR3: TGTGCCAGCAGCTCCCAGGGGGTGAACTATGGCTACACCTTC.

The chain carries TRBV7-6 and TRBJ1-4; no firm D call. CDR1 is SGHVS and CDR2 is FNYEAQ in the germline V gene. This CDR3 region has 13 residues. V was trimmed by 0 bases and J by 8 bases, leaving 7 bases between them. CDR3 sequence: CASSLAPREKLFF. The DNA for the CDR3 is TGTGCCAGCAGCTTAGCCCCCAGAGAAAAACTGTTTTTT.

This clonotype was recorded a few times. The chain combines TRBV7-9 with TRBJ1-6; D gene ambiguous. Germline CDR1 reads SEHNR; CDR2 reads FQNEAQ (reference sequence). The CDR3 extends over 12 amino acids. Trimming took off 2 bases at V and 14 bases at J, with 10 bases between the two ends. CDR3 sequence reads: CASSLSSSALHF. Written as DNA, the CDR3 is TGTGCCAGCAGCTTAAGTTCGTCGGCCCTCCACTTT.

Only a few counts were recorded for this clonotype. The chain joins TRBV20-1 to TRBJ2-1, with D perhaps TRBD2 (6 bases). V dropped 5 bases and J dropped 6 bases, with 20 bases sitting between them. CDR1 and CDR2 from the germline V gene are DFQATT and SNEGSKA (reference sequence). This CDR3 has 15 amino acids. The CDR3 protein is CSALSSPGGSNEQFF. The CDR3 DNA reads as TGCAGTGCTCTGTCTTCCCCCGGAGGGAGCAATGAGCAGTTCTTC.

This clonotype has more than one count but fewer than ten. The CDR3 nucleotides read TGTGCCAGTAGTAATTTCAGGGGGAGCAATCAGCCCCAGCATTTT. Its protein product is CASSNFRGSNQPQHF. V usage is TRBV19 and J usage is TRBJ1-5; TRBD1 agrees at 7 bases. Trimming took 4 bases from V and 1 from J; bases not matched to a gene: 4. The CDR3 runs to 15 residues. The germline gives CDR1 LNHDA, CDR2 SQIVND (reference sequence).

This clonotype showed up just once. The rearrangement links TRBV6-6 to TRBJ1-1, with D unclear. Looked up from germline, CDR1 is MNHNY and CDR2 is SVGAGI (reference sequence). The V and J ends lost 2 bases and 0 bases respectively, with 16 bases between them. This CDR3 spans 17 amino acids. The CDR3 loop is CASSYGVQITMNTEAFF. The CDR3 nucleotides read TGTGCCAGCAGTTACGGTGTGCAGATAACAATGAACACTGAAGCTTTCTTT.

V and J are TRBV28 and TRBJ2-5; 7 nucleotides match TRBD2. CDR3 length equals 12 residues. V was pared by 8 bases and J by 1 base, with 1 base of the junction left unmatched. The germline CDR1 and CDR2 sequences are MDHEN and SYDVKM. CDR3 DNA: TGTGCCAGCGGGAGGGCCCAAGAGACCCAGTACTTC. It encodes CASGRAQETQYF.

This clonotype was seen ten or more times. The chain's CDR3 is CASRRRDQETQYF. The CDR3 DNA is TGTGCCAGCAGACGGAGGGATCAAGAGACCCAGTACTTC. The J gene is TRBJ2-5, the V gene TRBV7-9; possibly TRBD2 for D (6 bases). Germline lookup yields CDR1 SEHNR and CDR2 FQNEAQ (reference sequence). The CDR3 extends over 13 amino acids. Trimming pared 6 bases from V and 2 bases from J, leaving 10 bases between.

This clonotype was counted a few times. This chain connects TRBV4-1 to TRBJ1-4; no clear D gene. Trimming shortened V by 4 bases and J by 3 bases, and 12 bases separated the two germline ends. CDR1 and CDR2 from the germline V gene are MGHRA and YSYEKL. This CDR3 is built from 15 residues. The DNA for the CDR3 is TGCGCCAGCAGCCTCGACGAGCTGTCTAATGAAAAACTGTTTTTT. Amino acid sequence: CASSLDELSNEKLFF.

This sequence joins TRBV28 and TRBJ2-1; 11 bases fit TRBD2. Germline V gene sequence: CDR1 MDHEN, CDR2 SYDVKM. CDR3 length: 16 amino acids. The J segment lost 3 bases and the V segment lost 3 bases, leaving 4 bases of the junction unmatched. Written as DNA, the CDR3 is TGTGCCAGCAGTTTGGGGACTAGCGGAGACTACAATGAGCAGTTCTTC. This codes for CASSLGTSGDYNEQFF.

The chain recombines TRBV20-1 with TRBJ1-1, with unresolved D. CDR1 and CDR2 (germline): DFQATT, SNEGSKA (reference sequence). V dropped 0 bases and J dropped 2 bases, with 16 bases sitting between them. The CDR3 has 16 residues. CDR3 residues: CSAREYGPRQNTEAFF. In DNA, the CDR3 is TGCAGTGCTAGAGAATATGGACCGAGACAAAACACTGAAGCTTTCTTT.

The CDR3 protein is CSAYKTPGGAGNIQYF. The CDR3 DNA reads as TGCAGTGCTTACAAGACTCCGGGGGGGGCTGGGAACATTCAGTACTTC. The V and J genes are TRBV20-1 and TRBJ2-4; 8 bases map to TRBD2. CDR3 length equals 16 residues. Trimming cost V 5 bases and J 7 bases; bases outside gene matches: 16. The germline V gene has CDR1 DFQATT and CDR2 SNEGSKA (reference sequence).

The chain has TRBV5-1 and TRBJ2-7; TRBD2 might be the D (6 bases). In germline, CDR1 is SGHRS, CDR2 YFSETQ. Trimming pared 0 bases from V and 6 bases from J, leaving 16 bases between. The CDR3 sequence is 15 residues long. DNA of the CDR3: TGCGCCAGCAGCTTGGACAGCACCCTCGGGAGCGAGCAGTACGTC. This codes for CASSLDSTLGSEQYV.

This clonotype appeared a few times. The chain links TRBV6-6 to TRBJ2-3; 8 bases are a match to TRBD2. Germline V gives CDR1 MNHNY, CDR2 SVGAGI (reference sequence). Trimming took 5 bases from V and 0 from J; bases not matched to a gene: 7. The CDR3 sequence is 16 residues long. The CDR3 protein is CASSMTSAMSTDTQYF. CDR3 coding DNA: TGTGCCAGCAGTATGACTAGCGCGATGAGCACAGATACGCAGTATTTT.

For this clonotype: Given a much more abundant clone one base away, this may be a read error. The chain joins TRBV7-2 to TRBJ1-6, with D maybe TRBD1 (5 bases). Trimming took off 8 bases at V and 3 bases at J, with 17 bases between the two ends. The length of the CDR3 is 16 residues. The germline V gene has CDR1 SGHTA and CDR2 FQGNSA. The CDR3 sequence: CASGLNSGGYNSPLHF. DNA for the CDR3: TGTGCCAGCGGCCTCAATTCCGGGGGCTATAATTCACCCCTCCACTTT.